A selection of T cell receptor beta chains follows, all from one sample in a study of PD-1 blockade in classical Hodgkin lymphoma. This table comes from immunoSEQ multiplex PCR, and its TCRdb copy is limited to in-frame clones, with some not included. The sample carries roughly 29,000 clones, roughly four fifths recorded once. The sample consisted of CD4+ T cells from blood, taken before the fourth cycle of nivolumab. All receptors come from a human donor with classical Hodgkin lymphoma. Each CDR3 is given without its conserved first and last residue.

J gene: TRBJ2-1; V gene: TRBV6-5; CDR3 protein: ASSPTTNTYNEQF
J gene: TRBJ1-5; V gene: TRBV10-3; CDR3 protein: AISENPRNQPQH
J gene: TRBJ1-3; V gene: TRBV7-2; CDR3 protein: ASSWGTGDSGNTIY
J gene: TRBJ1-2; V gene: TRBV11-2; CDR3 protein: ASSLGFYGYT
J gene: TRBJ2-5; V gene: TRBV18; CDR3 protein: ASSPRIVETQY
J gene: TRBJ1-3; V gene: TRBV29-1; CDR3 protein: SVGDPGNTIY
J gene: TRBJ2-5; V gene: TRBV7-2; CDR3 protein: ASTFSGERETQY
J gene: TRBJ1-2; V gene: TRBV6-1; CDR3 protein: ASSLSRGGYGYT
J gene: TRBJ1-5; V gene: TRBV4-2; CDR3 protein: ASSHAQGNQPQH
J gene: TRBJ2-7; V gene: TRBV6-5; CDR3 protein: ASSRTGLSEQY
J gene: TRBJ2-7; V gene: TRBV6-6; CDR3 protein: ASSLLAGGSEQY
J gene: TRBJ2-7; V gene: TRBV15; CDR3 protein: ATSRRSGLVASYEQY
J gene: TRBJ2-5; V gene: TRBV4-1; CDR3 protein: ASSQDTRRASGRQETQY
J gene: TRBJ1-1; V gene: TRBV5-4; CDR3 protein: ASSWGKGNTEAF
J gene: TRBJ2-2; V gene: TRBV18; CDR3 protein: ASSPNDPWTGGPGELF
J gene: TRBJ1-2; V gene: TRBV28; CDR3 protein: ASSLVRDSDWDGYT
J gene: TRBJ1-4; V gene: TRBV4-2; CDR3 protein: ASSQGQGAGEKLF
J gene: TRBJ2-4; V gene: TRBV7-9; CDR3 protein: ASSLGRVGLQY
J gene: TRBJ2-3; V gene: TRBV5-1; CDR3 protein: ASSLVAGGHLARTDTQY
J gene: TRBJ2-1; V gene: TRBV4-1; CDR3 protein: ASSLGLAGVNNEQF
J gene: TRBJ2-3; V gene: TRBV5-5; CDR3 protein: ASSFRSSTDTQY
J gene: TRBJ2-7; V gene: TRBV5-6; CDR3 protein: ASSRWGGPSYEQY
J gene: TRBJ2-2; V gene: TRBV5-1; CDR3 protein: ASSLGTGRTGELF
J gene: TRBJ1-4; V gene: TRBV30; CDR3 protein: AWSVKGFPTNEKLF